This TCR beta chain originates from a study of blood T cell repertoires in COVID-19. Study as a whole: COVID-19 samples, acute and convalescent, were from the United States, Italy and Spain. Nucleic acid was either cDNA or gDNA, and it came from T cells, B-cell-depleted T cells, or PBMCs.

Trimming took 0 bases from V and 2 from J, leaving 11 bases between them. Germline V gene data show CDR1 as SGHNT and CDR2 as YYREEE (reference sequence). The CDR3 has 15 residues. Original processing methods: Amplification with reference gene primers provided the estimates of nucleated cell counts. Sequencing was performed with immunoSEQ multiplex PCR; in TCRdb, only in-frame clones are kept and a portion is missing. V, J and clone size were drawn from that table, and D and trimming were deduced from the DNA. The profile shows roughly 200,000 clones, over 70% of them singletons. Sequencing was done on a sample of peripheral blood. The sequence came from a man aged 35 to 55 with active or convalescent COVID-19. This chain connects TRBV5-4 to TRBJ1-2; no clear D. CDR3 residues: CASSLGREINYGYTF. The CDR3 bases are TGTGCCAGCAGCTTGGGTAGGGAGATAAACTATGGCTACACCTTC.